The rows below give T cell receptor beta chains drawn from one sample of a study of spatial heterogeneity in lung cancer. TCRdb re-called the 5' RACE reads through MiXCR, storing one row per CDR3 protein. The table lists some 13,000 distinct CDR3 sequences, 13% to 15% of them singletons. This material consisted of PBMCs, taken at surgery. All receptors derive from a female donor with early-stage non-small cell lung cancer. Both conserved end residues are part of each CDR3. For some rows the clone size is stated as once, few or many, or as a class when expanded; others skip it.

>TRBJ2-5|TRBV7-2|NA
CASSPRRMPLQETQYF
>TRBJ2-1|TRBV9|NA
CASSVDGLSYNEQFF
>TRBJ2-7|TRBV20-1|many
CSAREGSYEQYF
>TRBJ2-7|TRBV10-3|medium-sized
CAISDQGSKPYEQYF
>TRBJ2-3|TRBV28|many
CASSPGLAGAQGAQYF
>TRBJ1-2|TRBV5-4|many
CASSPGQGYGYTF
>TRBJ1-2|TRBV2|many
CASSDTGRGYTF
>TRBJ2-6|TRBV5-1|many
CASTSAISGANVLTF
>TRBJ2-1|TRBV14|NA
CASSPLSGGLLDEQFF
>TRBJ2-3|TRBV7-9|many
CASSLTGGADTQYF
>TRBJ2-5|TRBV5-1|many
CASSLSSTQYF
>TRBJ2-1|TRBV30|many
CAWSSLVHEQFF
>TRBJ2-1|TRBV6-2/TRBV6-3|few
CASSYFGASGGYNEQFF
>TRBJ2-7|TRBV7-2|medium-sized
CASSLFVLDEQYF
>TRBJ2-4|TRBV28|NA
CASSYGGEDIQYF
>TRBJ2-1|TRBV20-1|NA
CSAPPGAGGNEQFF
>TRBJ1-1|TRBV7-2|NA
CASSWTGQNTEAFF
>TRBJ2-1|TRBV3-1|medium-sized
CASSQVLANEQFF
>TRBJ2-6|TRBV7-2|medium-sized
CASTLGGANVLTF
>TRBJ1-1|TRBV28|medium-sized
CASSLLGGTEAFF
>TRBJ1-5|TRBV30|NA
CAWSGEQHQPQHF
>TRBJ1-2|TRBV6-2/TRBV6-3|NA
CASSYEPPGHYGYTF
>TRBJ2-1|TRBV18|many
CASSPGTSGYNEQFF
>TRBJ2-7|TRBV29-1|many
CSVGDRGYEQYF
>TRBJ1-5|TRBV3-1|many
CASSQGRARQPQHF
>TRBJ1-1|TRBV5-5|many
CANSSRRGQGTEAFF
>TRBJ1-1|TRBV20-1|medium-sized
CSAPEGGQGNTEAFF
>TRBJ1-4|TRBV29-1|medium-sized
CSVGIATGYATNEKLFF
>TRBJ2-1|TRBV6-2/TRBV6-3|medium-sized
CASSYGQGGNEQFF
>TRBJ2-2|TRBV14|NA
CASSRLQGTGELFF
>TRBJ2-1|TRBV12-3/TRBV12-4|NA
CASSLARYNEQFF
>TRBJ2-5|TRBV7-2|many
CASSLWLVETQYF
>TRBJ2-3|TRBV5-1|medium-sized
CASSLMAGGIDTQYF
>TRBJ2-7|TRBV7-9|medium-sized
CASSLGITYEQYF
>TRBJ2-7|TRBV7-9|NA
CASSFGLADLLGEQYF
>TRBJ1-1|TRBV6-2/TRBV6-3|many
CASSYTSTEAFF
>TRBJ2-3|TRBV29-1|many
CSAAGGGADTQYF
>TRBJ2-3|TRBV20-1|medium-sized
CSASTSGRGVAGTDTQYF
>TRBJ2-7|TRBV5-5|NA
CASSHRGSIGYEQYF
>TRBJ2-1|TRBV5-1|many
CASSSTLTGGSYNEQFF
>TRBJ2-7|TRBV20-1|medium-sized
CSAKSQGSSYEQYF
>TRBJ2-7|TRBV5-1|many
CASSSIGGREQYF
>TRBJ1-1|TRBV12-3/TRBV12-4|few
CASSLWGAEAFF
>TRBJ2-1|TRBV11-2|NA
CASSRGQAYNEQFF
>TRBJ2-7|TRBV4-2|few
CASNEARLVYEQYF
>TRBJ2-3|TRBV20-1|many
CSALGIRLGTDTQYF
>TRBJ2-1|TRBV7-4|medium-sized
CASTKLAGNEQFF
>TRBJ2-7|TRBV23-1|medium-sized
CASSQGRDRGSEQYF
>TRBJ2-7|TRBV19|NA
CASSVDRSYEQYF
>TRBJ1-1|TRBV6-2/TRBV6-3|NA
CASSYSTRTVNTEAFF
>TRBJ1-1|TRBV5-1|medium-sized
CASSLVLANTEAFF
>TRBJ2-7|TRBV20-1|NA
CSATTRSPYEQYF